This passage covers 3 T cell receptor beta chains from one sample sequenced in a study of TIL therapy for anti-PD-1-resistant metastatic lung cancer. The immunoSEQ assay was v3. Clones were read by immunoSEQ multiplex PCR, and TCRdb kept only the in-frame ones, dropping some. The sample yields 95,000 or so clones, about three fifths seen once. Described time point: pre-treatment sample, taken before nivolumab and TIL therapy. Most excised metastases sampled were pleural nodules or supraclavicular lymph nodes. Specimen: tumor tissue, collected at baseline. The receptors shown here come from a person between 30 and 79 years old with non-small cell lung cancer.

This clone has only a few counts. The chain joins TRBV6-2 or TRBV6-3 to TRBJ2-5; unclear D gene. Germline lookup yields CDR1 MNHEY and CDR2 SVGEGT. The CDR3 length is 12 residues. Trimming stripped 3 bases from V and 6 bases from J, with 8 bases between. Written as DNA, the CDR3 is TGTGCCAGCAGTTATCCCTGGAAGACCCAGTACTTC. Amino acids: CASSYPWKTQYF.

The DNA for the CDR3 is TGCGCCAGCAGCACCCGGGAGGCCGGGGAGCTGTTTTTT. It translates to CASSTREAGELFF. The chain combines TRBV5-1 with TRBJ2-2; 7 positions match TRBD2. The V segment lost 4 bases and the J segment 6 bases; nucleotides outside the gene matches: 3. The CDR3 spans 13 residues. Per germline, CDR1 SGHRS and CDR2 YFSETQ.

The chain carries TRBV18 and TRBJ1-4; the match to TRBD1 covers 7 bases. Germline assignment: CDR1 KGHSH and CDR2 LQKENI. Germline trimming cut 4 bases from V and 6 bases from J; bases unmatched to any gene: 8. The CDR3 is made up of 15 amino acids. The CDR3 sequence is CASSLRQGWYEKLFF. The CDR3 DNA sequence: TGTGCCAGCTCACTTCGACAGGGATGGTATGAAAAACTGTTTTTT.